In its sample, the clone carrying this T cell receptor (beta chain) was seen a few times. Its specificity is unknown. This sample is drawn from a study of T cell repertoires in cytomegalovirus infection. Germline V gives CDR1 SGHTA, CDR2 FQGNSA. The CDR3 runs to 14 residues. V lost 5 bases, J lost 4 bases, and 8 bases stayed unmatched. TCRdb re-called the reads through MiXCR, storing one row per CDR3 protein. The data contain more than 400,000 distinct CDR3 sequences, more than 20% of them singletons. Whole-study findings and limits: The cumulative frequency of public TCR beta families distinguished individuals who carried CMV together with the relevant HLA.

The sample was PBMCs. This clonotype was obtained from a human donor in good health (CMV status not recorded). Some clones in this sample may be carry-over from other donors' samples. The chain is built from TRBV7-2 and TRBJ2-7, with 7 bases identical to TRBD2. The CDR3 sequence is CASSRTSDLYEQYF. The CDR3 DNA reads as TGTGCCAGCAGCAGAACTAGCGACCTATACGAGCAGTACTTC.